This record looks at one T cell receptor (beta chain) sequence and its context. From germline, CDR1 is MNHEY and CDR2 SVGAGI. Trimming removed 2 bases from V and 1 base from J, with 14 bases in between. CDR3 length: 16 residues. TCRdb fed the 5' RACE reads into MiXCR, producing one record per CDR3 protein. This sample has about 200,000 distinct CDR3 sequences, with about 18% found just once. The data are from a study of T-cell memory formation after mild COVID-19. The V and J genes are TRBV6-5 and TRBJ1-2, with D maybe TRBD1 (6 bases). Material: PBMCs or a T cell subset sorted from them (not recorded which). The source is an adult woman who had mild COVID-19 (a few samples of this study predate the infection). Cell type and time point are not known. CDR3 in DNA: TGTGCCAGCAGTTACAGGGGGGACGGATATAACTATGGCTACACCTTC. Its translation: CASSYRGDGYNYGYTF.